This TCR beta chain was sequenced during a study of beta chain features in type 1 diabetes. Study-level points and caveats: Within the patient group, naive, central memory and Treg TCRB repertoires appeared more similar to each other than within healthy donors. Among patients with Type 1 diabetes, TCRB CDR3s were moderately but significantly shorter in every one of the four CD4+ subsets.

The CDR3 contains 16 residues. Germline values: CDR1 SGHTA, CDR2 FQGNSA. Deletions cut 5 bases from V and 4 bases from J, with 18 bases between. Central memory, naive, regulatory and stem cell-like memory CD4+ cells were sorted by CD45RO/CCR7/CD25/CD127/CD95/CD27. This clone has more than one count but fewer than ten. What it recognizes is unknown. The investigators reverse transcribed all of the isolated RNA, so they sequenced expressed TCRB transcripts. Data came from immunoSEQ multiplex PCR; TCRdb stores just in-frame clones and leaves some out. Found here are over 650,000 clones, over 11% of them singletons; the top ten hold roughly 0.04%.

The chain has TRBV7-2 and TRBJ2-1; no definite D call. The clonotype was recovered from a young man with type 1 diabetes. The source material was naive CD4+ T cells from blood. The CDR3 nucleotides are TGTGCCAGCAGCCTAACCTTAAGGGCCCGATACAATGAGCAGTTCTTC. Protein: CASSLTLRARYNEQFF.